This entry describes one T cell receptor beta chain. Source study methods: Amplification from reference gene primers served as the basis for estimated nucleated cell counts. Repertoires were generated with immunoSEQ multiplex PCR, while TCRdb's copy carries only in-frame clones and drops some. Clonal size and the V and J genes are those of that table, whereas D and trimming came from the DNA. Of about 150,000 clones detected, 84% appear once; the ten largest clones hold just over 9.5%. These data come from a study of blood T cell repertoires in COVID-19. The overall study: COVID-19 samples collected from the United States, Italy and Spain covered acute and convalescent phases. In each case, the material was cDNA or gDNA derived from T cells, B-cell-depleted T cells, or PBMCs.

V was shortened by 2 bases and J by 6 bases, with 11 bases between the two germline ends. CDR1 is KGHSH, CDR2 LQKENI, per germline. The CDR3 has 14 amino acids. The chain uses TRBV18 and TRBJ1-5; D not resolved. This TCR was recovered from a woman aged 50 to 65 with acute or convalescent COVID-19. Specimen: peripheral blood. This CDR3 is CASSPETPSQPQHF. The CDR3 DNA reads TGTGCCAGCTCACCAGAAACCCCCAGTCAGCCCCAGCATTTT.